These 4 T cell receptor beta chains came from one sample sequenced in a study of T cells after posttransplantation cyclophosphamide. Treatment was busulfan-fludarabine conditioning, a marrow graft, and cyclophosphamide on days +3 and +4. Method: immunoSEQ multiplex PCR; TCRdb's copy keeps in-frame clones and lacks some. This listing includes around 12 clones. This sample comprised skin tissue, obtained after allogeneic stem cell transplant with posttransplant cyclophosphamide. The origin of the receptors is a female patient between 40 and 50 years old who received an allogeneic stem cell transplant from an unrelated donor, was CMV-positive, and had acute GVHD only. Some T cells may arise from the graft donor.

The V and J genes are TRBV23-1 and TRBJ2-3; D possibly corresponds to TRBD2 (6 bases). Being an ORF, TRBV23-1 has a function that is uncertain. V lost 7 bases to trimming and J lost 2 bases, with 19 bases between them. The CDR3 is 16 amino acids. CDR3 coding DNA: TGCGCCAGCAATCACGGGCGGGGAGACGCCACAGATACGCAGTATTTT. It is translated as CASNHGRGDATDTQYF.

The chain is built from TRBV30 and TRBJ1-3; no reliable D call. Germline-derived CDR1 and CDR2 are GTSNPN and SVGIG (reference sequence). V was cut by 4 bases and J by 0 bases, with 7 bases left in between. The CDR3 runs to 13 residues. Here the CDR3 DNA reads TGTGCCTGGACTCAGTCCTCTGGAAACACCATATATTTT. This encodes CAWTQSSGNTIYF.

The chain links TRBV7-8 to TRBJ2-5; TRBD2 agrees at 15 bases. V shed 6 bases and J 2 bases; nucleotides not matched to a gene: 4. There are 16 residues in the CDR3. CDR1 is SGHVS and CDR2 is FQNEAQ in the germline V gene. The CDR3 is CASSWGTSGGQETQYF. The CDR3, as DNA: TGTGCCAGCAGTTGGGGGACTAGCGGGGGGCAAGAGACCCAGTACTTC.

The CDR3 nucleotides read TGTGCCAGCAGCCCTATTCAATCTCGACAAAGTCGGGCCAACGTCCTGACTTTC. This gives the protein CASSPIQSRQSRANVLTF. This rearrangement joins TRBV11-3 to TRBJ2-6, with no clear D. Germline V gene sequence: CDR1 SGHNT, CDR2 YENEEA. The V end lost 5 bases, the J end lost 5 bases, and 22 bases lay between the germline ends. There are 18 residues in the CDR3.